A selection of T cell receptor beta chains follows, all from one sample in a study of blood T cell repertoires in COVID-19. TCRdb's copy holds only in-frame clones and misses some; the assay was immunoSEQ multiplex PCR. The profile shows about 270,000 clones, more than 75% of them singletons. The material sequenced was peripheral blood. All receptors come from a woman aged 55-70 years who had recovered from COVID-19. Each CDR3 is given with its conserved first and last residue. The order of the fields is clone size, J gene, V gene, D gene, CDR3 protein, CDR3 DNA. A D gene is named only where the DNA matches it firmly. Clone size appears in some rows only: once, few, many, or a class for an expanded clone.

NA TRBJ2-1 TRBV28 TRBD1 CASSLTGGVYNEQFF TGTGCCAGCAGCTTGACAGGGGGCGTCTACAATGAGCAGTTCTTC
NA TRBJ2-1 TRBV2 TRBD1 CASSERQGVADEQFF TGTGCCAGCAGTGAAAGACAGGGGGTAGCGGATGAGCAGTTCTTC
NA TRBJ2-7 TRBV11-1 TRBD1 CASSLGQGRREQYF TGTGCCAGCAGCTTAGGACAGGGGCGTCGGGAGCAGTACTTC
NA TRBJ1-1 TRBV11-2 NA CASSSWGGLTEAFF TGTGCCAGCAGCAGCTGGGGGGGGTTAACTGAAGCTTTCTTT
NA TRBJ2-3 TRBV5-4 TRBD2 CASSLGAAGRSDTQYF TGTGCCAGCAGCTTGGGGGCAGCGGGGAGGTCAGATACGCAGTATTTT
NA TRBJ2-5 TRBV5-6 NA CASSFPGRQWETQYF TGTGCCAGCAGCTTTCCCGGCAGGCAATGGGAGACCCAGTACTTC
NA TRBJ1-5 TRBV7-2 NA CASSLESGFSNQPQHF TGTGCCAGCAGCTTAGAATCGGGGTTTAGCAATCAGCCCCAGCATTTT
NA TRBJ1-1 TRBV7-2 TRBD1 CASSSQGQGGTEAFF TGTGCCAGCAGCTCCCAAGGACAGGGGGGCACTGAAGCTTTCTTT
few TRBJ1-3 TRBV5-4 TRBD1 CASSLGRQGSGNTIYF TGTGCCAGCAGCTTGGGAAGACAGGGCTCTGGAAACACCATATATTTT
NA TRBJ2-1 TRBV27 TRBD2 CASSLWVAGGPNEQFF TGTGCCAGCAGTTTATGGGTAGCGGGGGGGCCGAATGAGCAGTTCTTC
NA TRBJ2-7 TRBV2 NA CASKARNTYEQYF TGTGCCAGCAAGGCCAGGAATACCTACGAGCAGTACTTC
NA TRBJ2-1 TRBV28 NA CASSPQTGDSRFF TGTGCCAGCAGTCCCCAAACGGGGGACTCCCGGTTCTTC
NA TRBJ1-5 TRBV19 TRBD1 CATNRDRDGQPQHF TGTGCCACCAACCGGGACAGGGACGGTCAGCCCCAGCATTTT
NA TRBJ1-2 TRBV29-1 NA CSVIPLGGVGYTF TGCAGCGTTATACCCCTTGGAGGAGTCGGCTACACCTTC
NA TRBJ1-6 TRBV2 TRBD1 CASSGDRTGRSPLHF TGTGCCAGCAGTGGAGATAGGACAGGGAGGTCACCCCTCCACTTT
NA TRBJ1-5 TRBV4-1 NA CASSQHSYSNQPQHF TGCGCCAGCAGCCAACATAGCTATAGCAATCAGCCCCAGCATTTT